This T cell receptor beta chain was retrieved from a study of blood T cells in healthy people across ages. As for the study in general: There was about one barcoded beta molecule captured by template switching per two T cells.

Next came a second PCR, run for roughly 6 to 11 cycles, which used a sample-barcoded 5' primer along with a J-beta primer mix. MiXCR was run by TCRdb on the 5' RACE reads, yielding one entry per CDR3 protein. This sample has 800,000 to 900,000 distinct CDR3 sequences, with approximately 65% found just once. General study findings and limits: Across the age range, TCR beta diversity per million T cells fell in a roughly linear way. No one knew whether donors had CMV, which possibly confounded expanded clonotype changes.

This clonotype was recorded a few times. Its antigen is not identified. A minimum of 6.5 million PBMCs was isolated per sample. This TCR was recovered from a man aged 25-45 years in good health. Material: blood.

For the CDR3, the DNA is TGCAGTGCTAACCGGGACAGAGACTCCTACGAGCAGTACTTC. It yields the protein CSANRDRDSYEQYF. The chain employs TRBV20-1 and TRBJ2-7, with 7 bases fitting TRBD1. In germline, CDR1 is DFQATT, CDR2 SNEGSKA (reference sequence). CDR3 size: 14 residues. The junction had 6 bases not matched to a gene; V was cut back by 4 bases and J by 0 bases.